The 6 T cell receptor beta chains below all came from one sample that was sequenced in a study of beta chain features in type 1 diabetes. The entirety of the isolated RNA underwent reverse transcription, so expressed TCRB transcripts were sequenced. Only in-frame clones appear in the TCRdb table, and some are missing; sequencing was by immunoSEQ multiplex PCR. This sample carries 900,000 or so clones, roughly 16% of them seen once, and the ten largest clones take 0.02% to 0.03%. Sequencing was carried out using naive CD4+ T cells from blood. These receptors all stem from a woman aged 18-29 years in good health.

This chain uses TRBV27 with TRBJ2-1; D ambiguous. The ends were cut back, 3 bases at V and 0 bases at J, with 18 bases in the middle. Germline V gene data show CDR1 as MNHEY and CDR2 as SMNVEV (reference sequence). The CDR3 totals 18 residues. CDR3 loop: CASSFSRVAPTSYNEQFF. The CDR3 DNA is TGTGCCAGCAGTTTTTCCAGAGTGGCCCCCACCTCCTACAATGAGCAGTTCTTC.

The chain carries TRBV23-1 and TRBJ2-1; D gene ambiguous. TRBV23-1 qualifies as an ORF whose function is uncertain. The CDR3 is 11 residues long. Trimming removed 8 bases at V and 4 bases at J, with 6 bases between. DNA for the CDR3: TGCGCCAGCCCCGGATACAATGAGCAGTTCTTC. This sequence encodes CASPGYNEQFF.

This chain joins TRBV4-3 and TRBJ2-5, with D unresolved. V lost 1 base and J lost 7, with 28 bases in between. Germline loops: CDR1 LGHNA, CDR2 YSLEER. This CDR3 has 19 residues. The CDR3 DNA reads TGCGCCAGCAGCCAAGTAGACCGGAGCCCCAATTTCCCCCCGGGGACCCAGTACTTC. Translated: CASSQVDRSPNFPPGTQYF.

The table lists this clone with a few counts. The V gene is TRBV7-2, the J gene TRBJ1-5, with D uncertain. CDR3 length: 16 amino acids. Between the trimmed V and J ends, which lost 3 bases and 7 bases, there was a span of 19 bases. Germline V lookup: CDR1 SGHTA, CDR2 FQGNSA. CDR3: CASSLQHGIPGQPQHF. CDR3 coding DNA: TGTGCCAGCAGCTTGCAACATGGAATCCCGGGCCAGCCCCAGCATTTT.

The chain couples TRBV11-3 to TRBJ2-3, with TRBD1 matching 8 bases. There are 15 residues in the CDR3. Trimming took 3 bases from V and 8 from J; bases not matched to a gene: 10. Germline CDR1 SGHNT, CDR2 YENEEA. The CDR3 coding sequence is TGTGCCAGCAGCTTTAGCGGACAGGGCTTGAGTACGCAGTATTTT. Amino acids: CASSFSGQGLSTQYF.

This clone was observed a handful of times. The V gene is TRBV25-1, the J gene TRBJ2-1; D might be TRBD2 (6 bases). The CDR3 runs to 13 residues. V was trimmed by 6 bases and J by 5 bases, leaving 11 bases between them. Germline V gives CDR1 MGHDK, CDR2 SYGVNS. CDR3 sequence: CASRTSPNNEQFF. CDR3 coding DNA: TGTGCCAGCAGAACTAGCCCTAACAATGAGCAGTTCTTC.